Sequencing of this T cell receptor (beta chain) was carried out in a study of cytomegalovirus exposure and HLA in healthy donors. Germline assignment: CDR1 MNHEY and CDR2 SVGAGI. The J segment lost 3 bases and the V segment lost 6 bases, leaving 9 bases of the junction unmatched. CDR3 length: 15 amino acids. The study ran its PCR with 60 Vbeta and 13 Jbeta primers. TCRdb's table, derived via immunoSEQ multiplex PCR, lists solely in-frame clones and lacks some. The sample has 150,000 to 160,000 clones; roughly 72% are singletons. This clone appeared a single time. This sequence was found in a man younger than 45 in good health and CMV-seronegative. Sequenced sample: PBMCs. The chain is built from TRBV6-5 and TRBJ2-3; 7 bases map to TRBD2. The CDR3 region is CASRLTSAFTDTQYF. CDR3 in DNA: TGTGCCAGCAGGCTCACTAGCGCGTTTACAGATACGCAGTATTTT.